This note documents a single T cell receptor beta chain sequence. The CDR3 length is 14 residues. Germline CDR1 is MNHEY and CDR2 is SMNVEV (reference sequence). V was trimmed by 6 bases and J by 0 bases, leaving 9 bases between them. The data stem from a study of blood T cell repertoires in COVID-19. Repertoires were generated with immunoSEQ multiplex PCR, while TCRdb's copy carries only in-frame clones and drops some. The sample has about 35,000 clones, around 85% seen once; the top ten hold roughly 45%. The receptor comes from a man aged 55 to 69 with active or convalescent COVID-19. This chain uses TRBV27 with TRBJ1-5; D not certain. The sample taken for sequencing was peripheral blood. The CDR3 loop is CASSQEDSNQPQHF. CDR3 sequence (DNA): TGTGCCAGCAGCCAGGAGGATAGCAATCAGCCCCAGCATTTT.